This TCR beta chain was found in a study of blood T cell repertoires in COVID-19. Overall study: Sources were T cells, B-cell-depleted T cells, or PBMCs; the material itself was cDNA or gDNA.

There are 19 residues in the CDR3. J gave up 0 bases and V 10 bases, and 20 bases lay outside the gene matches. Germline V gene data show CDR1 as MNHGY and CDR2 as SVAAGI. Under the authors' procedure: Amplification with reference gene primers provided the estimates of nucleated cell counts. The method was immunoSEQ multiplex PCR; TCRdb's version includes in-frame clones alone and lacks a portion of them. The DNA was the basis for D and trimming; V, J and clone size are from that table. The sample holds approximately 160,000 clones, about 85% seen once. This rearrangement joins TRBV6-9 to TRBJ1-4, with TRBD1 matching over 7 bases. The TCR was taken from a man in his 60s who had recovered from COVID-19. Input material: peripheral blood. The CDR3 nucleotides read TGTGCCACCCTCCAAAGGGACAGACGATCACTATCAACTAATGAAAAACTGTTTTTT. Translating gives CATLQRDRRSLSTNEKLFF.